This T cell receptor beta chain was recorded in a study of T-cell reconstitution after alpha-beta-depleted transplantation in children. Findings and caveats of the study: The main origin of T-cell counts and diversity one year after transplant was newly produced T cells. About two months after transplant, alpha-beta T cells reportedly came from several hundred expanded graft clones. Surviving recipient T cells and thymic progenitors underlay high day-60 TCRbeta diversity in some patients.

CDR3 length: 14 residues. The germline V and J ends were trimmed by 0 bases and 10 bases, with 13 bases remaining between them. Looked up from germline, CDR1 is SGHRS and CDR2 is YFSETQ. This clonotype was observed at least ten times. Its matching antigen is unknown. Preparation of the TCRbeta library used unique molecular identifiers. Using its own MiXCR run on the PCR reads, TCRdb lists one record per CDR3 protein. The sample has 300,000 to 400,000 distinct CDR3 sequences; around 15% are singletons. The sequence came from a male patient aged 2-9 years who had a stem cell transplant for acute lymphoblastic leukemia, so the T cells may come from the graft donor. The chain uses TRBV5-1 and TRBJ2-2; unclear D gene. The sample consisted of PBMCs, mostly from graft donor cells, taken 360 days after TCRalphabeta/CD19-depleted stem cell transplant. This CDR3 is CASSLEVWSEELFF. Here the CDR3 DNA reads TGCGCCAGCAGCTTGGAAGTCTGGAGTGAGGAGCTGTTTTTT. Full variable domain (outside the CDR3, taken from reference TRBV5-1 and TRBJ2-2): KAGVTQTPRYLIKTRGQQVTLSCSPISGHRSVSWYQQTPGQGLQFLFEYFSETQRNKGNFPGRFSGRQFSNSRSEMNVSTLELGDSALYLCASSLEVWSEELFFGEGSRLTVL.